Sequencing of this T cell receptor (beta chain) was carried out in a study of glioma-infiltrating T cells. As for the study in general: Sequencing aimed for 4.5- to 10-fold coverage of about a million peripheral T cells. General study findings and limits: CDR3 overlap between tissue and blood was very small.

TCR alpha and beta CDR3 regions were amplified from RNA using iRepertoire nested multiplex PCR. In TCRdb, the multiplex PCR reads were re-called with MiXCR into one record per CDR3 protein. Of approximately 400,000 distinct CDR3 sequences listed, about two fifths are singletons. CDR1 is SNHLY, CDR2 FYNNEI, per germline. CDR3 size: 14 residues. Trimming took 4 bases from V and 0 from J; bases not matched to a gene: 3. A remark on this clonotype: Its matching antigen is unknown.

V and J are TRBV2 and TRBJ2-7; 7 bases agree with TRBD1. The sample consisted of glioma tissue, nonneoplastic brain tissue, or PBMCs (not recorded which). This TCR was sampled from a human donor with low-grade glioma or glioblastoma, undergoing nonglioma brain surgery, or in good health (not recorded which). The CDR3 DNA reads as TGTGCCAGCAGTGTGGCAGGGGGCTCCTACGAGCAGTACTTC. It encodes CASSVAGGSYEQYF. The full variable domain, rest sourced from reference TRBV2 and TRBJ2-7, is EPEVTQTPSHQVTQMGQEVILRCVPISNHLYFYWYRQILGQKVEFLVSFYNNEISEKSEIFDDQFSVERPDGSNFTLKIRSTKLEDSAMYFCASSVAGGSYEQYFGPGTRLTVT.